A single sample is the source of the 25 T cell receptor beta chains below, sequenced in a study of blood T cell repertoires in COVID-19. The repertoire was sequenced with immunoSEQ multiplex PCR; TCRdb's copy has only in-frame clones and lacks some. Counted here are 55,000 to 70,000 clones, over 75% occurring once; the ten biggest clones make up 43%. Sequencing used peripheral blood. The receptors derive from a woman aged 60-70 years with COVID-19, enrolled during active disease.

The chain joins TRBV9 to TRBJ2-7, with TRBD2 identical over 7 bases. The CDR3 has 15 residues. Germline values: CDR1 SGDLS, CDR2 YYNGEE. V was clipped by 4 bases and J by 0 bases; unmatched bases: 7. The CDR3 is CASSPNPGGSYEQYF. The CDR3 coding sequence is TGTGCCAGCAGCCCCAATCCGGGGGGCTCCTACGAGCAGTACTTC. The whole variable domain, filled in from reference TRBV9 and TRBJ2-7, reads DSGVTQTPKHLITATGQRVTLRCSPRSGDLSVYWYQQSLDQGLQFLIQYYNGEERAKGNILERFSAQQFPDLHSELNLSSLELGDSALYFCASSPNPGGSYEQYFGPGTRLTVT.

The rearrangement uses TRBV5-8 and TRBJ2-5, with a possible D match to TRBD1 (5 bases). The CDR3 spans 14 residues. Germline V gives CDR1 SGHTS, CDR2 YDEGEE. The germline V and J ends were trimmed by 0 bases and 8 bases, with 14 bases remaining between them. For the CDR3, the DNA is TGTGCCAGCAGCTTGGCCGAGACAGCGACAACCCAGTACTTC. Protein sequence: CASSLAETATTQYF.

The chain combines TRBV6-1 with TRBJ2-7; 9 nucleotides match TRBD2. The V and J ends lost 3 bases and 4 bases, in that order; junction bases with no gene match: 7. The CDR3 totals 15 residues. Germline loops: CDR1 MNHNS, CDR2 SASEGT. This CDR3 reads CASSDPGTSTYEQYF. In nucleotides, the CDR3 is TGTGCCAGCAGTGATCCCGGGACTAGCACATACGAGCAGTACTTC.

This chain joins TRBV6-5 and TRBJ2-7, with D perhaps TRBD2 (7 bases). Trimming took 0 bases from V and 0 from J, leaving 9 bases between them. Germline V gene sequence: CDR1 MNHEY, CDR2 SVGAGI. CDR3 length: 15 amino acids. CDR3 sequence (DNA): TGTGCCAGCAGTTACTCGGCGGGGGCCTCCTACGAGCAGTACTTC. Residues: CASSYSAGASYEQYF.

The V gene is TRBV11-2, the J gene TRBJ2-7; weak D call: TRBD1 (6 bases). V was cut by 4 bases and J by 5 bases, with 15 bases left in between. This CDR3 has 14 amino acids. Germline V gene sequence: CDR1 SGHAT, CDR2 FQNNGV. The CDR3 is CASSSQGPLNEQYF. The DNA of the CDR3 is TGTGCCAGCAGCTCCCAGGGGCCCCTCAACGAGCAGTACTTC.

The chain combines TRBV7-8 with TRBJ2-3, with a tentative D call TRBD2 (5 bases). The ends were cut back, 4 bases at V and 2 bases at J, with 13 bases in the middle. From germline, CDR1 is SGHVS and CDR2 FQNEAQ. This CDR3 spans 15 amino acids. CDR3 amino acids: CASSSLGLSTDTQYF. As DNA, the CDR3 is TGTGCCAGCAGCTCGTTAGGACTTTCCACAGATACGCAGTATTTT. Using reference TRBV7-8 and TRBJ2-3 for the parts outside the CDR3, the full variable domain is GAGVSQSPRYKVAKRGQDVALRCDPISGHVSLFWYQQALGQGPEFLTYFQNEAQLDKSGLPSDRFFAERPEGSVSTLKIQRTQQEDSAVYLCASSSLGLSTDTQYFGPGTRLTVL.

CDR3 residues: CSVQDTGELFF. CDR3 bases: TGCAGCGTTCAGGACACCGGGGAGCTGTTTTTT. This chain links TRBV29-1 with TRBJ2-2; D is uncertain. CDR3 length equals 11 residues. Trimming shortened V by 5 bases and J by 3 bases, and 4 bases separated the two germline ends. CDR1 is SQVTM and CDR2 is ANQGSEA in the germline V gene.

The chain uses TRBV19 and TRBJ2-7; possible D gene TRBD1, 6 bases. V was trimmed by 6 bases and J by 4 bases, leaving 10 bases between them. CDR3 length: 12 amino acids. CDR1 and CDR2 (germline): LNHDA, SQIVND (reference sequence). The CDR3 reads CASSRQGYEQYF. The CDR3 DNA is TGTGCCAGTAGCCGGCAGGGGTACGAGCAGTACTTC. Supplemented by reference TRBV19 and TRBJ2-7, the full variable domain reads DGGITQSPKYLFRKEGQNVTLSCEQNLNHDAMYWYRQDPGQGLRLIYYSQIVNDFQKGDIAEGYSVSREKKESFPLTVTSAQKNPTAFYLCASSRQGYEQYFGPGTRLTVT.

The V gene is TRBV11-3, the J gene TRBJ2-1, with 10 bases that match TRBD1. Trimming cost V 5 bases and J 5 bases; bases outside gene matches: 6. The CDR3 consists of 15 residues. Per the germline V gene, CDR1 is SGHNT and CDR2 is YENEEA. CDR3 DNA sequence: TGTGCCAGCAGCCTGACAGGGGGCTTAAACAATGAGCAGTTCTTC. Its translation is CASSLTGGLNNEQFF.

V is TRBV10-1 and J is TRBJ2-1, with 7 bases fitting TRBD2. J lost 5 bases, V lost 2 bases, and 0 bases had no gene match. CDR3 length: 13 residues. Germline assignment: CDR1 WNHNN and CDR2 SYGVQD (reference sequence). The CDR3 nucleotides read TGCGCCAGCAGTGAGCTAGCGGACAATGAGCAGTTCTTC. Protein sequence: CASSELADNEQFF.

The table lists this clone with a count of one. The chain has TRBV27 and TRBJ2-1; 7 bases line up with TRBD1. Per germline, CDR1 MNHEY and CDR2 SMNVEV (reference sequence). This CDR3 is 18 amino acids long. With V trimmed by 8 bases and J by 0 bases, 16 bases remained unmatched. CDR3 sequence (DNA): TGTGCCAGCTCCACTAAAACCACCGGGGACAGCTCCTACAATGAGCAGTTCTTC. Translation gives CASSTKTTGDSSYNEQFF.

The V and J genes are TRBV6-6 and TRBJ1-2; maybe TRBD1 (6 bases). This CDR3 is built from 15 residues. Trimming left V 4 bases short and J 3 bases short, with 15 bases between. The germline CDR1 and CDR2 sequences are MNHNY and SVGAGI (reference sequence). The CDR3 DNA reads TGTGCCAGCAGTTCACAGGGTGAGGGGGACTATGGCTACACCTTC. Its protein is CASSSQGEGDYGYTF.

V usage is TRBV5-1 and J usage is TRBJ1-2, with D possibly matching TRBD1 (6 bases). The CDR3 totals 14 residues. Germline lookup yields CDR1 SGHRS and CDR2 YFSETQ. Trimming removed 4 bases at V and 6 bases at J, with 16 bases between. The CDR3 nucleotides are TGCGCCAGCAGCACCCAGGGAGGGGGGCATGGCTACACCTTC. This encodes CASSTQGGGHGYTF.

This chain connects TRBV10-2 to TRBJ2-1, with 8 bases fitting TRBD2. Per germline, CDR1 WSHSY and CDR2 SAAADI. This CDR3 region has 15 residues. V trimming: 2 bases; J trimming: 4 bases; junction bases outside the gene matches: 4. The CDR3 bases are TGCGCCAGCAGTGAGAGCGGGAGTTCTTACAATGAGCAGTTCTTC. Protein sequence: CASSESGSSYNEQFF.

This chain joins TRBV27 and TRBJ2-7; TRBD1 aligns across 10 bases. This CDR3 has 14 amino acids. V was pared by 3 bases and J by 2 bases, with 1 base of the junction left unmatched. In germline, CDR1 is MNHEY, CDR2 SMNVEV (reference sequence). CDR3 DNA sequence: TGTGCCAGCAGTTTCGGGACAGGGGCCTACGAGCAGTACTTC. Translated: CASSFGTGAYEQYF.

The rearrangement uses TRBV28 and TRBJ1-3; 12 bases are shared with TRBD1. Trimming at V came to 6 bases and at J to 1 base, leaving 7 bases not matched to a gene. From germline, CDR1 is MDHEN and CDR2 SYDVKM. The CDR3 length is 17 residues. The chain's CDR3 is CASSPGTGGLSGNTIYF. The CDR3 nucleotides read TGTGCCAGCAGCCCAGGGACAGGGGGCCTATCTGGAAACACCATATATTTT.

J is TRBJ2-1 and V is TRBV9, with 9 bases lining up with TRBD1. CDR1 is SGDLS, CDR2 YYNGEE, per germline. The CDR3 has 13 amino acids. The ends lost 0 bases at V and 13 bases at J; junction bases unmatched: 5. The DNA for the CDR3 is TGTGCCAGCAGCGTAGATCACAGGGGGCTACAGTTCTTC. Protein product: CASSVDHRGLQFF. Filled out from reference TRBV9 and TRBJ2-1, the complete variable domain reads DSGVTQTPKHLITATGQRVTLRCSPRSGDLSVYWYQQSLDQGLQFLIQYYNGEERAKGNILERFSAQQFPDLHSELNLSSLELGDSALYFCASSVDHRGLQFFGPGTRLTVL.

The V and J genes are TRBV18 and TRBJ2-5; 7 bases match TRBD1. The CDR3 runs 14 residues. Per the germline V gene, CDR1 is KGHSH and CDR2 is LQKENI. The ends lost 0 bases at V and 2 bases at J; junction bases unmatched: 0. CDR3 protein: CASSPPGQQETQYF. The CDR3 DNA is TGTGCCAGCTCACCACCGGGACAGCAAGAGACCCAGTACTTC.

CDR3 residues: CASSQDFTSGTRYEQYF. In nucleotides, the CDR3 is TGTGCCAGCAGCCAAGATTTCACCTCCGGGACTAGATACGAGCAGTACTTC. V and J are TRBV4-2 and TRBJ2-7; 8 bases are a match to TRBD2. Per the germline V gene, CDR1 is LGHNA and CDR2 is YNFKEQ. V trimming: 0 bases; J trimming: 4 bases; junction bases outside the gene matches: 11. The CDR3 is 17 residues long.

This chain links TRBV27 with TRBJ2-3, with D possibly matching TRBD2 (6 bases). CDR1 and CDR2 (germline): MNHEY, SMNVEV (reference sequence). V shed 6 bases and J shed 0 bases, with 13 bases lying between them. This CDR3 has 15 amino acids. Written as DNA, the CDR3 is TGTGCCAGCAGGCCGGGGGTTATAAGCACAGATACGCAGTATTTT. Its translation: CASRPGVISTDTQYF.

The chain joins TRBV6-2 or TRBV6-3 to TRBJ1-1; 7 positions agree with TRBD1. Per the germline V gene, CDR1 is MNHEY and CDR2 is SVGEGT. The CDR3 length is 15 residues. The V gene end was trimmed by 5 bases and the J gene end by 6 bases; junction bases not matched to a gene: 12. This chain's CDR3 is CASSPSTGRPAEAFF. Here the CDR3 DNA reads TGTGCCAGCAGTCCGTCGACAGGGAGGCCGGCTGAAGCTTTCTTT.

The chain employs TRBV9 and TRBJ2-3; TRBD2 matches at 12 bases. The V segment lost 2 bases and the J segment 10 bases; nucleotides outside the gene matches: 5. Germline V lookup: CDR1 SGDLS, CDR2 YYNGEE. This CDR3 has 14 residues. The CDR3 DNA follows: TGTGCCAGCAGCGTCCCTAGCGGGGGGGCCGCGCAGTATTTT. Translation gives CASSVPSGGAAQYF.

V gene TRBV2 combines with J gene TRBJ1-6, with 8 bases lining up with TRBD1. V lost 3 bases, J lost 7 bases, and 5 bases stayed unmatched. The CDR3 covers 15 residues. Germline CDR1 SNHLY, CDR2 FYNNEI. The CDR3 region has the DNA TGTGCCAGCAGTGAGAATCGACAGGGGAATTCACCCCTCCACTTT. Translated: CASSENRQGNSPLHF.

The V and J genes are TRBV30 and TRBJ1-3; D remains ambiguous. CDR3 size: 14 residues. The germline V gene has CDR1 GTSNPN and CDR2 SVGIG (reference sequence). The germline V and J ends were trimmed by 0 bases and 2 bases, with 8 bases remaining between them. CDR3 in DNA: TGTGCCTGGAGTGTACTGAACGCTGGAAACACCATATATTTT. Its translation is CAWSVLNAGNTIYF. Variable domain in full (rest from reference TRBV30 and TRBJ1-3): SQTIHQWPATLVQPVGSPLSLECTVEGTSNPNLYWYRQAAGRGLQLLFYSVGIGQISSEVPQNLSASRPQDRQFILSSKKLLLSDSGFYLCAWSVLNAGNTIYFGEGSWLTVV.

This clone was seen a few times. J is TRBJ1-3 and V is TRBV7-9, with TRBD1 as a possible D gene (5 bases). Germline lookup yields CDR1 SEHNR and CDR2 FQNEAQ (reference sequence). The CDR3 spans 13 residues. Deletions cut 4 bases from V and 4 bases from J, with 8 bases between. The CDR3 region is CASSSGSGNTIYF. The CDR3 DNA follows: TGTGCCAGCAGCTCAGGGTCCGGAAACACCATATATTTT.